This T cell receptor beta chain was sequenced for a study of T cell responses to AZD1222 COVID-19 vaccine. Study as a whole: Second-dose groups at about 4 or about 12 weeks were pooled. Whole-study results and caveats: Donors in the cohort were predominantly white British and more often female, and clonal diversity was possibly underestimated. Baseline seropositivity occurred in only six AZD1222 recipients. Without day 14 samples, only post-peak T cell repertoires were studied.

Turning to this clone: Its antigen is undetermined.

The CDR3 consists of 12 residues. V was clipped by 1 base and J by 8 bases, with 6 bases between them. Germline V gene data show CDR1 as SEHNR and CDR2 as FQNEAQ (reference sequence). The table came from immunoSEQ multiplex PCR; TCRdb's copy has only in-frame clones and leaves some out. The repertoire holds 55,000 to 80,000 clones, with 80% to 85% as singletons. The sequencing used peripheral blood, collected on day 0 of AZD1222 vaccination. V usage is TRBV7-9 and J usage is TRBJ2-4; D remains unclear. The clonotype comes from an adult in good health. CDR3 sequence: CASSLVEYIQYF. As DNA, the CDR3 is TGTGCCAGCAGCTTAGTAGAGTACATTCAGTACTTC.